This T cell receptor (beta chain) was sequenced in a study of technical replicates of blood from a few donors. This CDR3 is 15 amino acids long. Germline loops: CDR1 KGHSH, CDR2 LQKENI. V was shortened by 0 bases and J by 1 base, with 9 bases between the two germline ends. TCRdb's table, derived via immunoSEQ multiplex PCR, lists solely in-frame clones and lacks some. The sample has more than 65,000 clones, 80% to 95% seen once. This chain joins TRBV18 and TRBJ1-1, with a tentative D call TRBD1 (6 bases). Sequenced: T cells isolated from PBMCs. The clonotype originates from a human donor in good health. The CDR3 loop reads CASSPPQGRNTEAFF. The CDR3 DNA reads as TGTGCCAGCTCACCACCCCAGGGGAGGAACACTGAAGCTTTCTTT.